This TCR beta chain originates from a study of T cells in Graves' hyperthyroidism and ophthalmopathy. Points from the study as a whole: Most expanded thyroid clonotypes above 0.001 also appeared in blood.

Germline V CDR1 and CDR2: MNHNY, SVGAGI (reference sequence). The CDR3 has 17 amino acids. V gave up 2 bases and J gave up 0 bases; unmatched junction bases: 7. In regard to this clonotype: Its antigen is unidentified.

For Graves' hyperthyroidism to be stable, ophthalmopathy could not progress within 18 months. Researchers barred patients who had uncontrolled infection, other autoimmune disease, pregnancy or lactation. Amplification yielded TCR beta CDR3 regions, with RNA transcripts as the source. The TCR CDR3 was amplified in a first-round RT-PCR using the HTBI primer set. TCRdb re-called the multiplex PCR reads through MiXCR, storing one row per CDR3 protein. The sample lists around 97,000 distinct CDR3 sequences, around 50% seen once, with roughly 24% in the top ten. The clonotype originates from a middle-aged man with Graves' hyperthyroidism. This chain links TRBV6-6 with TRBJ1-3; 7 bases line up with TRBD1. The sequencing input was blood. CDR3 in amino acids: CASSYKRTGNSGNTIYF. The CDR3 DNA reads as TGTGCCAGCAGTTACAAAAGGACAGGAAACTCTGGAAACACCATATATTTT.